This TCR beta chain was sequenced during a study of blood T cell repertoires in COVID-19. Germline CDR1 and CDR2: MGHRA and YSYEKL. CDR3 length: 16 amino acids. After removal of 1 base from V and 3 bases from J, the junction contained 4 bases not matched to a gene. Data came from immunoSEQ multiplex PCR; TCRdb stores just in-frame clones and leaves some out. Of hundreds of thousands of clones listed, around 90% are singletons. What was sequenced was peripheral blood. This chain joins TRBV4-1 and TRBJ2-4; TRBD2 matches at 9 bases. The clonotype was recovered from a woman younger than 30 with acute or convalescent COVID-19. CDR3 DNA: TGCGCCAGCAGCCAAGTCCAGCGGGGGGACAAAAACATTCAGTACTTC. Encoded protein: CASSQVQRGDKNIQYF.